At least ten counts were recorded for the clone carrying this T cell receptor (beta chain). Its antigen remains unknown. The CDR3 has 14 residues. Per germline, CDR1 SGHTA and CDR2 FQGNSA. V shed 5 bases and J shed 5 bases, with 13 bases lying between them. The data were taken from a study of T cell repertoires in cytomegalovirus infection. Study-wide context: From public TCR beta signatures came an indication of both CMV infection and matching HLA type. General observations from the study: HLA-C-restricted CMV-specific TCR beta clonotypes prevailed in the ex vivo response. Using cumulative public TCR beta family frequency, the authors identified those who carried CMV together with the relevant HLA.

TCRdb redid the calling of the reads with MiXCR, one entry per CDR3 protein. The table includes 150,000 to 200,000 distinct CDR3 sequences, 28% detected once. The sequenced sample was PBMCs. This rearrangement joins TRBV7-2 to TRBJ2-4; TRBD1 might be the D (6 bases). This sequence originates from a human donor in good health (CMV status not recorded). Some clones in this sample may be carry-over from other donors' samples. The DNA for the CDR3 is TGTGCCAGCAGCCTTACCGGGACACAAAACATTCAGTACTTC. Translated: CASSLTGTQNIQYF.